This paragraph reports one TCR beta chain. V lost 5 bases and J lost 5; bases outside the gene matches: 4. The CDR3 contains 15 residues. Germline values: CDR1 SGHTA, CDR2 FQGTGA. The data belong to a study of blood T cell repertoires in COVID-19. Original handling: From reference gene primer amplification, estimates of nucleated cell counts were derived. Measured with immunoSEQ multiplex PCR; TCRdb has only the in-frame clones, and not every one. D and trimming come from the DNA, and the V and J calls and clone size come from that table. Of 150,000 to 200,000 clones in the sample, roughly 82% were seen once. Participants were aged about 18 to 100 years from 20 to 30 US areas. Participants were placed into cohorts based on the clinical history they reported.

The chain recombines TRBV7-3 with TRBJ2-1, with TRBD2 matching over 12 bases. Sequencing was performed on PBMCs or T cells enriched from blood (not recorded which). This sequence originates from a man between 35 and 55 years old who had recovered from COVID-19. The CDR3 sequence: CASSRLAGGDNEQFF. CDR3 coding DNA: TGTGCCAGCAGCCGTCTAGCGGGAGGGGACAATGAGCAGTTCTTC. Variable domain in full (rest from reference TRBV7-3 and TRBJ2-1): GAGVSQTPSNKVTEKGKYVELRCDPISGHTALYWYRQSLGQGPEFLIYFQGTGAADDSGLPNDRFFAVRPEGSVSTLKIQRTERGDSAVYLCASSRLAGGDNEQFFGPGTRLTVL.